This passage covers 21 T cell receptor beta chains from one sample sequenced in a study of cytomegalovirus exposure and HLA in healthy donors. With 60 Vbeta and 13 Jbeta primers, the PCR was carried out. Clones were read by immunoSEQ multiplex PCR, and TCRdb kept only the in-frame ones, dropping some. This sample carries under 140,000 clones, less than 85% of them seen once, and the ten largest clones take roughly 13%. Sequencing input: PBMCs. These receptors were obtained from a man aged 30 to 45 in good health and CMV-seropositive.

The chain has TRBV10-3 and TRBJ1-6; weak D call: TRBD1 (6 bases). V was cut by 7 bases and J by 10 bases, with 14 bases left in between. The CDR3 is 13 residues long. Germline CDR1 and CDR2: ENHRY and SYGVKD. The CDR3 protein is CAIMEDSGSPLHF. The CDR3 DNA reads TGTGCCATCATGGAGGACAGTGGCTCACCCCTCCACTTT.

The V call is TRBV19, the J call TRBJ2-7; D is possibly TRBD2 (6 bases). V was shortened by 2 bases and J by 2 bases, with 19 bases between the two germline ends. This CDR3 contains 17 residues. CDR1 and CDR2 from the germline V gene are LNHDA and SQIVND (reference sequence). CDR3 sequence reads: CASSIYSGGEVPYEQYF. As DNA, the CDR3 is TGTGCCAGTAGTATATATTCGGGCGGGGAAGTCCCCTACGAGCAGTACTTC.

The chain joins TRBV7-2 to TRBJ2-2; TRBD1 matches at 10 bases. Germline V CDR1 and CDR2: SGHTA, FQGNSA. CDR3 length equals 16 residues. V shed 4 bases, J shed 4 bases, and the junction held 6 bases outside the gene matches. CDR3 bases: TGTGCCAGCAGCTCGGGACAGGGGCTGAGCACCGGGGAGCTGTTTTTT. It codes for CASSSGQGLSTGELFF.

The CDR3: CASSRTGQGIHSPLHF. DNA for the CDR3: TGTGCCAGCAGCCGGACAGGACAGGGGATCCATTCACCCCTCCACTTT. V gene TRBV5-4 combines with J gene TRBJ1-6; 9 bases map to TRBD1. The ends lost 4 bases at V and 8 bases at J; junction bases unmatched: 10. This CDR3 has 16 residues. Germline V gene data show CDR1 as SGHNT and CDR2 as YYREEE (reference sequence).

The chain links TRBV7-3 to TRBJ2-7, with 7 bases fitting TRBD1. CDR1 is SGHTA, CDR2 FQGTGA, per germline. The CDR3 extends over 14 amino acids. The ends lost 5 bases at V and 2 bases at J; junction bases unmatched: 6. CDR3 sequence: CASSPGTAAYEQYF. In DNA form, the CDR3 reads TGTGCCAGCAGCCCCGGGACAGCTGCCTACGAGCAGTACTTC. The full variable domain, in which reference TRBV7-3 and TRBJ2-7 provide the parts outside the CDR3, is GAGVSQTPSNKVTEKGKYVELRCDPISGHTALYWYRQSLGQGPEFLIYFQGTGAADDSGLPNDRFFAVRPEGSVSTLKIQRTERGDSAVYLCASSPGTAAYEQYFGPGTRLTVT.

V gene TRBV10-3 combines with J gene TRBJ2-3; 16 bases agree with TRBD2. The V gene's germline CDR1 is ENHRY and CDR2 SYGVKD. V trimming: 0 bases; J trimming: 6 bases; junction bases outside the gene matches: 6. The CDR3 length is 18 residues. This CDR3 reads CAISESGTSGGASDTQYF. CDR3 DNA: TGTGCCATCAGTGAGTCAGGGACTAGCGGGGGGGCTTCGGATACGCAGTATTTT.

A single count supports this clone. This chain connects TRBV7-2 to TRBJ1-2; 10 bases agree with TRBD1. CDR3 length: 17 residues. Germline V gene lookup returns CDR1 SGHTA and CDR2 FQGNSA. The V and J ends lost 0 bases and 5 bases, in that order; junction bases with no gene match: 9. CDR3 nucleotides: TGTGCCAGCAGCTTAGCGGCTCGACAGGGGGCGCATTATGGCTACACCTTC. Its protein is CASSLAARQGAHYGYTF.

V is TRBV18 and J is TRBJ2-7; D is perhaps TRBD2 (6 bases). CDR3 length: 14 residues. V was clipped by 2 bases and J by 7 bases, with 15 bases between them. Germline assignment: CDR1 KGHSH and CDR2 LQKENI. The chain's CDR3 is CASSPGISGVEQYF. The CDR3 DNA reads TGTGCCAGCTCACCAGGGATATCGGGGGTAGAGCAGTACTTC.

This clone was observed a handful of times. The chain's CDR3 is CASRLSGGNQPQHF. The DNA for the CDR3 is TGTGCAAGTCGCTTATCCGGGGGGAATCAGCCCCAGCATTTT. The chain joins TRBV12-2 to TRBJ1-5. TRBV12-2 corresponds to a pseudogene. The CDR3 covers 14 residues.

The chain links TRBV19 to TRBJ2-3; TRBD2 aligns across 10 bases. V was pared by 6 bases and J by 10 bases, with 4 bases of the junction left unmatched. Per germline, CDR1 LNHDA and CDR2 SQIVND (reference sequence). This CDR3 has 12 residues. CDR3 in amino acids: CASSLAGESQYF. The DNA for the CDR3 is TGTGCCAGTAGCCTAGCGGGGGAATCGCAGTATTTT.

The genes are TRBV6-5 and TRBJ1-4; TRBD1 is a possible D gene (6 bases). The CDR3 is 15 amino acids. Trimming shortened V by 6 bases and J by 6 bases, and 17 bases separated the two germline ends. Per germline, CDR1 MNHEY and CDR2 SVGAGI. In nucleotides, the CDR3 is TGTGCCAGCAGGAGCGGACAGACTCCGGATGAAAAACTGTTTTTT. Its protein is CASRSGQTPDEKLFF.

The J gene is TRBJ2-5, the V gene TRBV4-1, with D tentatively TRBD2 (7 bases). The J call is uncertain, as TRBJ2-7 better fits the DNA end. CDR1 and CDR2 (germline): MGHRA, YSYEKL. The CDR3 runs 16 residues. The CDR3 nucleotides are TGCGCCAGCAGCCAAGATGGGGGCGGGGGAGAATACGAGCAGTACTTC. Amino acid sequence: CASSQDGGGGEYEQYF.

J is TRBJ1-1 and V is TRBV27, with 8 nucleotides matching TRBD1. CDR1 and CDR2 from the germline V gene are MNHEY and SMNVEV (reference sequence). Germline trimming cut 1 base from V and 1 base from J; bases unmatched to any gene: 8. There are 17 residues in the CDR3. CDR3 protein: CASSLWAGGSGNTEAFF. The CDR3 DNA follows: TGTGCCAGCAGTTTATGGGCAGGGGGCTCCGGGAACACTGAAGCTTTCTTT.

Turning to this clone: The sample carries other DNA sequences with the same CDR3. The rearrangement uses TRBV4-3 and TRBJ2-7; D not resolved. CDR3 length equals 15 residues. Germline assignment: CDR1 LGHNA and CDR2 YSLEER. The germline V and J ends were trimmed by 1 base and 2 bases, with 12 bases remaining between them. The CDR3, as DNA: TGCGCCAGCAGCCAAGCGGCAGGTTCGACCTACGAGCAGTACTTC. The encoded protein is CASSQAAGSTYEQYF.

The V call is TRBV5-6, the J call TRBJ1-5, with TRBD1 matching 7 bases. Looked up from germline, CDR1 is SGHDT and CDR2 is YYEEEE. Germline trimming cut 0 bases from V and 4 bases from J; bases unmatched to any gene: 16. The CDR3 is 19 amino acids. The CDR3 DNA reads as TGTGCCAGCAGCTTGGTTGCAGAGGCAGGGGGTCGAAGTAATCAGCCCCAGCATTTT. Amino acid sequence: CASSLVAEAGGRSNQPQHF.

The chain joins TRBV10-3 to TRBJ1-4, with 9 bases identical to TRBD1. The V gene end was trimmed by 0 bases and the J gene end by 7 bases; junction bases not matched to a gene: 9. Looked up from germline, CDR1 is ENHRY and CDR2 is SYGVKD. The CDR3 is made up of 17 amino acids. This CDR3 is CAISESTRGTGPEKLFF. CDR3 coding DNA: TGTGCCATCAGTGAGTCGACTCGGGGGACAGGGCCTGAAAAACTGTTTTTT.

This clone was found a few times. V is TRBV13 and J is TRBJ1-1, with TRBD1 matching over 9 bases. Per the germline V gene, CDR1 is PRHDT and CDR2 is FYEKMQ (reference sequence). This CDR3 region has 15 residues. V lost 7 bases to trimming and J lost 5 bases; unmatched junction nucleotides: 11. The CDR3 bases are TGTGCCAGCATGGAGCCGGGACAGGGACGGACTGAAGCTTTCTTT. Its translation is CASMEPGQGRTEAFF.

The V and J genes are TRBV27 and TRBJ1-1; TRBD1 agrees at 9 bases. The CDR3 loop spans 16 amino acids. Germline V gives CDR1 MNHEY, CDR2 SMNVEV (reference sequence). J was trimmed by 1 base and V by 5 bases; bases with no gene match: 8. The CDR3: CASSHGQGMRNTEAFF. The CDR3 DNA reads as TGTGCCAGCAGTCACGGACAGGGGATGAGGAACACTGAAGCTTTCTTT.

This rearrangement joins TRBV27 to TRBJ2-2; 8 bases line up with TRBD1. The CDR3 is 17 amino acids. Trimming at V came to 4 bases and at J to 4 bases, leaving 11 bases not matched to a gene. Germline values: CDR1 MNHEY, CDR2 SMNVEV (reference sequence). The CDR3 spells CASSSGPGQGGTGELFF. The CDR3 nucleotides read TGTGCCAGCAGTTCTGGACCCGGACAGGGAGGCACCGGGGAGCTGTTTTTT.

The chain employs TRBV4-1 and TRBJ1-1; tentatively, D is TRBD1 (6 bases). The CDR3 consists of 15 residues. The germline CDR1 and CDR2 sequences are MGHRA and YSYEKL. V was trimmed by 5 bases and J by 1 base, leaving 14 bases between them. The CDR3 reads CASSNPGQRNTEAFF. In nucleotides, the CDR3 is TGCGCCAGCAGCAACCCGGGACAAAGGAACACTGAAGCTTTCTTT.

This chain connects TRBV19 to TRBJ1-1, with a tentative D call TRBD1 (6 bases). The V gene lost 10 bases and the J gene lost 6 bases, with 12 bases spanning the gap. CDR1 and CDR2 (germline): LNHDA, SQIVND (reference sequence). The CDR3 has 11 amino acids. Here the CDR3 DNA reads TGTGCCACTGAACAGGGACCTGAAGCTTTCTTT. Encoded protein: CATEQGPEAFF.